The 3 T cell receptor beta chains in this list originate from one sample, sequenced in a study of blood T cell repertoires in COVID-19. The table came from immunoSEQ multiplex PCR; TCRdb's copy has only in-frame clones and leaves some out. Here the sample spans under 150,000 clones, 85% being singletons. The sample taken for sequencing was PBMCs or T cells enriched from blood (not recorded which). The receptors were gathered from a middle-aged woman who had recovered from COVID-19.

CDR3 sequence reads: CASRGTSGADNEQFF. In nucleotides, the CDR3 is TGTGCCAGCAGGGGGACTAGCGGGGCAGACAATGAGCAGTTCTTC. The V call is TRBV6-5, the J call TRBJ2-1, with 13 bases that match TRBD2. This CDR3 contains 15 residues. J gave up 5 bases and V 6 bases, and 4 bases lay outside the gene matches. Per germline, CDR1 MNHEY and CDR2 SVGAGI.

The rearrangement uses TRBV7-9 and TRBJ1-1; D remains ambiguous. CDR3 length: 13 residues. V shed 6 bases and J shed 7 bases, with 15 bases lying between them. Per the germline V gene, CDR1 is SEHNR and CDR2 is FQNEAQ (reference sequence). In nucleotides, the CDR3 is TGTGCCAGCAGAAGCAAATATAGCGATGAAGCTTTCTTT. It encodes CASRSKYSDEAFF.

The chain joins TRBV5-1 to TRBJ1-1, with D unclear. The germline V gene has CDR1 SGHRS and CDR2 YFSETQ. The V end was cut by 0 bases, the J end by 5 bases, with 11 bases between. This CDR3 contains 14 residues. CDR3 region: CASSLGPVGTEAFF. The CDR3, as DNA: TGCGCCAGCAGCTTGGGACCCGTCGGGACTGAAGCTTTCTTT. The full variable domain, with the rest looked up from reference TRBV5-1 and TRBJ1-1, is KAGVTQTPRYLIKTRGQQVTLSCSPISGHRSVSWYQQTPGQGLQFLFEYFSETQRNKGNFPGRFSGRQFSNSRSEMNVSTLELGDSALYLCASSLGPVGTEAFFGQGTRLTVV.